The entry below gives a single TCR beta chain sequence along with its context. The antigen this receptor binds is unknown. Per-base qualities were not stored, and no clone one base away is much larger. This entry comes from a study of post-analysis software for immune sequencing data (dated by TCRdb to the mid-2010s). Study-level background: Disease courses on record covered relapsing-remitting, secondary progressive and progressive-relapsing multiple sclerosis, though some patients had no subtype annotation. The patient repertoires were compared against 10 to 12 previously published healthy control repertoires obtained from donors aged roughly 6 to 28 years. A subset of samples was prepared in parallel using single-end sample barcoding, then pooled and co-amplified after Illumina adapter ligation.

General study outcomes and caveats: When samples were clustered directly using the F measure, samples prepared in the same batch co-clustered strongly, which prompted a batch-effect correction. The multiple sclerosis patient group was slightly younger than the control group. Roughly 5 TRBV segments, including TRBV5-6, TRBV5-1 and TRBV20-1, were significantly more frequent in patients than controls. Normalized Chao1 diversity was significantly lower in multiple sclerosis patients than controls, suggesting substantial peripheral T-cell clonal expansion.

The CDR3 holds 14 amino acids from the cysteine to the phenylalanine. Only the CDR3 portion is preserved as DNA: 42 bases, with reading frame beginning at the first base. Sequences SGHRS (CDR1) and YFSETQ (CDR2) are obtained from the germline V gene. The V and J ends are trimmed by 0 bases and 1 base, leaving 7 bases between them. To demonstrate the VDJtools post-analysis software, TCR beta repertoires were profiled from the peripheral blood of about 14 young patients with multiple sclerosis. Multiple sclerosis patients were children and adolescents aged about 6 to 15 years. Library method: PCR. This sample was sequenced with an Illumina HiSeq 2500. Unique molecular identifiers were incorporated into TCR beta cDNA libraries to reduce PCR and sequencing biases. Roughly 500,000 cDNA molecules were obtained for every 1 to 10 million input T cells, so each molecule roughly corresponded to one T cell. The same protocol used for the earlier healthy control dataset was applied to prepare and sequence the patient libraries. Within a given batch, samples were prepared together, multiplexed and sequenced on the same HiSeq lane. Under the source paper's analysis protocol: Raw barcoded reads were processed with MIGEC, and single-read molecular identifier groups were discarded before consensus assembly and CDR3 extraction. VDJtools was used for post-analysis of the clonotype tables, and diversity was normalized by down-sampling every dataset to the size of the smallest sample. In repertoire overlap clustering, CDR3 amino acid sequences, but not nucleotide sequences, were matched to correct batch-related cross-sample contamination. TCRdb reworked the public reads: Q25 trimming with fastp, MiXCR clone assembly, productive beta chains retained. Each entry is one CDR3 protein sequence, shown with its most common DNA and genes. These V and J calls are TCRdb output, not the study's own analysis. In this sample the table shows hundreds of thousands of distinct CDR3 sequences, roughly 45% of which occur a single time. 9.5% to 13% of the sample is held by the ten biggest clonotypes.

The chain couples TRBV5-1 to TRBJ1-1; no D gene is confidently identified. This TCR derives from a girl under 18 with multiple sclerosis. Sequenced sample: blood. The CDR3 reads as follows: CASSLGPANTEAFF. The DNA reads as follows: TGCGCCAGCAGCTTGGGCCCGGCGAACACTGAAGCTTTCTTT.